This T cell receptor (beta chain) was profiled in a study of cytomegalovirus exposure and HLA in healthy donors. For the study at large: There were roughly 120 million unique TCR beta sequences, drawn from approximately 180 million T cells, in an earlier analysis. Study-level findings and limits: The likely origin of a cluster of highly shared sequence variants was a sequencing artifact. Cytomegalovirus association was listed for 164 TCR beta chains. An analysis done earlier found most TCR beta V segments productive about 90% or about 30% of the time.

Both 60 Vbeta primers and 13 Jbeta primers went into the PCR. Data came from immunoSEQ multiplex PCR; TCRdb stores just in-frame clones and leaves some out. The table shows tens of thousands of clones, with 75% to 80% occurring only once. The CDR3 contains 14 residues. Looked up from germline, CDR1 is MNHEY and CDR2 is SVGAGI. The junction had 6 bases not matched to a gene; V was cut back by 6 bases and J by 4 bases. This clone has just one count. Its antigen remains unknown. Specimen: PBMCs. This clonotype originated in a man aged 18 to 30 in good health and CMV-seropositive. The chain uses TRBV6-5 and TRBJ1-5; 7 nucleotides agree with TRBD1. CDR3 in amino acids: CASSQDRFNQPQHF. CDR3 nucleotides: TGTGCCAGCAGCCAGGACAGGTTTAATCAGCCCCAGCATTTT.